Listed below are T cell receptor beta chains from one sample, sequenced in a study of identical twins. TCRdb called the 5' RACE reads again in MiXCR, with one record for every CDR3 protein. Here the sample spans about 550,000 distinct CDR3 sequences, approximately 20% being singletons. These data also featured in a second study, about yellow fever vaccine responses in identical twins.

The sample comprised CD4+ T cells sorted from blood. The source of these receptors is a woman aged 18-35 years in good health. Both conserved end residues are part of each CDR3. A D gene is named only where the DNA matches it firmly. Clone size is given for some rows only: seen once, a few or many times, or a class if the clone is expanded.

few	TRBV6-1	TRBJ1-1	TRBD1	13	TGTGCCAGCAGGACAGGGGGCACCGTAGTAGCTTTCTTT	CASRTGGTVVAFF
few	TRBV2	TRBJ1-1	NA	13	TGTGCCAATTCCGTAGAGGCTAACACTGAAGCTTTCTTT	CANSVEANTEAFF
NA	TRBV29-1	TRBJ2-2	TRBD2	16	TGCAGCGTTGATGGGCGCGGGAGGGCCGGAACCGGGGAGCTGTTTTTT	CSVDGRGRAGTGELFF
NA	TRBV18	TRBJ2-3	NA	14	TGTGCCAGCTCACAATACCCTAGCACAGATACGCAGTATTTT	CASSQYPSTDTQYF
NA	TRBV5-1	TRBJ1-5	NA	14	TGCGCCAGCAGTGACGGGAGCGACAATCAGCCCCAGCATTTT	CASSDGSDNQPQHF
NA	TRBV12-3/TRBV12-4	TRBJ2-7	NA	12	TGTGCCAGCAGCCAGGGGGGGAGCGAGCAGTACTTC	CASSQGGSEQYF
few	TRBV4-1	TRBJ2-7	NA	14	TGCGCCAGCAGCCAAGGCCTTTTATCCTACGAGCAGTACTTC	CASSQGLLSYEQYF
once	TRBV4-1	TRBJ2-5	NA	14	TGCGCCAGCAGCCAGCAGGGATTTGGAGAGACCCAGTACTTC	CASSQQGFGETQYF
NA	TRBV7-9	TRBJ2-5	NA	15	TGTGCCAGCAGCTTACCTCTGGGAAGTGGGGAGACCCAGTACTTC	CASSLPLGSGETQYF
NA	TRBV11-3	TRBJ2-1	NA	15	TGTGCCAGCAGCTTAGTTGCGGGGAGTCACAATGAGCAGTTCTTC	CASSLVAGSHNEQFF
few	TRBV2	TRBJ2-1	TRBD2	15	TGTGCCAGCAGTGACAGCGGGGGCTCCTACAATGAGCAGTTCTTC	CASSDSGGSYNEQFF
NA	TRBV12-3/TRBV12-4	TRBJ2-2	TRBD2	18	TGTGCCAGCAGAATGACTAGCGGGAGTGCCACGAACACCGGGGAGCTGTTTTTT	CASRMTSGSATNTGELFF
few	TRBV25-1	TRBJ2-1	TRBD1	16	TGTGCCAGCAGTGCTGGACAGGGGGCGTCGTACAATGAGCAGTTCTTC	CASSAGQGASYNEQFF
few	TRBV25-1	TRBJ2-2	NA	13	TGTGCCAGCAGTAACAGGGTTTTCGGGGAGCTGTTTTTT	CASSNRVFGELFF
few	TRBV6-5	TRBJ2-7	NA	11	TGTGCCAGCAGACAGTCCTACGAGCAGTACTTC	CASRQSYEQYF
few	TRBV4-1	TRBJ2-4	NA	17	TGCGCCAGCAGCGGGGTCACAGGGAACCTAGCCGGGAACATTCAGTACTTC	CASSGVTGNLAGNIQYF
few	TRBV20-1	TRBJ2-1	TRBD1	15	TGCAGTGCTAGTTCTTGGGGGACAGATTGGGATGAGCAGTTCTTC	CSASSWGTDWDEQFF
few	TRBV10-3	TRBJ2-7	NA	14	TGTGCCATCAGTGAGTCAGGCAGCAACGGCGAGCAGTACTTC	CAISESGSNGEQYF
few	TRBV11-3	TRBJ2-3	TRBD2	17	TGTGCCAGCAGCTTTGGACTAGCGGGAGGGCTGGCAGATACGCAGTATTTT	CASSFGLAGGLADTQYF
NA	TRBV11-2	TRBJ2-5	TRBD2	16	TGTGCCAGCAGCTTGGGACTAGCGGATTCGCAAGAGACCCAGTACTTC	CASSLGLADSQETQYF
NA	TRBV12-3/TRBV12-4	TRBJ2-7	TRBD2	14	TGTGCCAGCACCCGGGGCAGCGGGATCGACGAGCAGTACTTC	CASTRGSGIDEQYF
NA	TRBV12-3/TRBV12-4	TRBJ1-1	TRBD1	15	TGTGCCAGCAGGAATGGACAGGCTTGGGGCACTGAAGCTTTCTTT	CASRNGQAWGTEAFF
NA	TRBV6-5	TRBJ2-7	NA	12	TGTGCCAGCACGGGCAACAGCTACGAGCAGTACTTC	CASTGNSYEQYF
NA	TRBV11-2	TRBJ2-4	TRBD2	14	TGTGCCAGCAGCTTAGAGCCCAGCGGGGGTATCTCCCACTTC	CASSLEPSGGISHF
NA	TRBV12-3/TRBV12-4	TRBJ2-1	NA	16	TGTGCCAGCAGGAAGCAGACCAACTCGGGGTACAATGAGCAGTTCTTC	CASRKQTNSGYNEQFF
NA	TRBV20-1	TRBJ1-1	NA	12	TGCAGTGCTACACCAGGGGTAACTGAAGCTTTCTTT	CSATPGVTEAFF
few	TRBV12-3/TRBV12-4	TRBJ2-1	NA	16	TGTGCCAGCAGTTTAGTCCCGGGGAGCTCCTACAATGAGCAGTTCTTC	CASSLVPGSSYNEQFF
NA	TRBV6-1	TRBJ2-3	NA	13	TGTGCCAGCAGCCCCAAGGGTAGGGATACGCAGTATTTT	CASSPKGRDTQYF
few	TRBV7-9	TRBJ2-5	NA	14	TGTGCCAGCAGCTTATCGGAGCGGCAAGAGACCCAGTACTTC	CASSLSERQETQYF
NA	TRBV4-1	TRBJ2-7	TRBD1	16	TGCGCCAGCAGCCAAGATCCTTTTGGGGACAGGGTCGAGCAGTACTTC	CASSQDPFGDRVEQYF
NA	TRBV2	TRBJ2-4	TRBD2	19	TGTGCCAGCAGTGAAGCCCGGACTAGCGTATACCTAGCCAAAAACATTCAGTACTTC	CASSEARTSVYLAKNIQYF
NA	TRBV25-1	TRBJ1-1	TRBD1	14	TGTGCCAGCAGGCAGACAGGGATGAACACTGAAGCTTTCTTT	CASRQTGMNTEAFF
NA	TRBV12-3/TRBV12-4	TRBJ1-1	NA	15	TGTGCCAGCAGTCACCGCCCAGAATTGAACACTGAAGCTTTCTTT	CASSHRPELNTEAFF
NA	TRBV20-1	TRBJ1-3	TRBD1	17	TGCAGTGCTAGAGATCCTGAACAGGGGGCGCCAGGAAACACCATATATTTT	CSARDPEQGAPGNTIYF
NA	TRBV12-3/TRBV12-4	TRBJ2-1	TRBD2	15	TGTGCCAGCAGTTTAGAACTAGCGGGACGGGTTGAGCAGTTCTTC	CASSLELAGRVEQFF
few	TRBV5-1	TRBJ2-7	TRBD2	15	TGCGCCAGCAGCAGGGGACTAGCGACTGCCTACGAGCAGTACTTC	CASSRGLATAYEQYF
NA	TRBV11-2	TRBJ2-3	NA	15	TGTGCCAGCAGCTTGGGTACGGGATTCGGAGATACGCAGTATTTT	CASSLGTGFGDTQYF
NA	TRBV2	TRBJ2-4	NA	14	TGTGCCAGCAGTGAATGGGCCGCCAAAAACATTCAGTACTTC	CASSEWAAKNIQYF
NA	TRBV6-1	TRBJ1-5	NA	14	TGTGCCAGCAGTCCCGGGACACTGAATCAGCCCCAGCATTTT	CASSPGTLNQPQHF
NA	TRBV6-1	TRBJ1-1	TRBD1	16	TGTGCCAGCACCTCCGGGGTAGGGGGCGGTATTGGTGAAGCTTTCTTT	CASTSGVGGGIGEAFF
NA	TRBV6-2/TRBV6-3	TRBJ2-1	TRBD2	16	TGTGCCAGCAGCAGTAGAGGGACTAACACCCACAATGAGCAGTTCTTC	CASSSRGTNTHNEQFF
few	TRBV27	TRBJ1-5	NA	15	TGTGCCAGCCGTTCGGGGGGGGCGGGCAATCAGCCCCAGCATTTT	CASRSGGAGNQPQHF
NA	TRBV28	TRBJ1-4	TRBD1	14	TGTGCCAGCAGGCCACAGGGGGCGCGGGAAAAACTGTTTTTT	CASRPQGAREKLFF